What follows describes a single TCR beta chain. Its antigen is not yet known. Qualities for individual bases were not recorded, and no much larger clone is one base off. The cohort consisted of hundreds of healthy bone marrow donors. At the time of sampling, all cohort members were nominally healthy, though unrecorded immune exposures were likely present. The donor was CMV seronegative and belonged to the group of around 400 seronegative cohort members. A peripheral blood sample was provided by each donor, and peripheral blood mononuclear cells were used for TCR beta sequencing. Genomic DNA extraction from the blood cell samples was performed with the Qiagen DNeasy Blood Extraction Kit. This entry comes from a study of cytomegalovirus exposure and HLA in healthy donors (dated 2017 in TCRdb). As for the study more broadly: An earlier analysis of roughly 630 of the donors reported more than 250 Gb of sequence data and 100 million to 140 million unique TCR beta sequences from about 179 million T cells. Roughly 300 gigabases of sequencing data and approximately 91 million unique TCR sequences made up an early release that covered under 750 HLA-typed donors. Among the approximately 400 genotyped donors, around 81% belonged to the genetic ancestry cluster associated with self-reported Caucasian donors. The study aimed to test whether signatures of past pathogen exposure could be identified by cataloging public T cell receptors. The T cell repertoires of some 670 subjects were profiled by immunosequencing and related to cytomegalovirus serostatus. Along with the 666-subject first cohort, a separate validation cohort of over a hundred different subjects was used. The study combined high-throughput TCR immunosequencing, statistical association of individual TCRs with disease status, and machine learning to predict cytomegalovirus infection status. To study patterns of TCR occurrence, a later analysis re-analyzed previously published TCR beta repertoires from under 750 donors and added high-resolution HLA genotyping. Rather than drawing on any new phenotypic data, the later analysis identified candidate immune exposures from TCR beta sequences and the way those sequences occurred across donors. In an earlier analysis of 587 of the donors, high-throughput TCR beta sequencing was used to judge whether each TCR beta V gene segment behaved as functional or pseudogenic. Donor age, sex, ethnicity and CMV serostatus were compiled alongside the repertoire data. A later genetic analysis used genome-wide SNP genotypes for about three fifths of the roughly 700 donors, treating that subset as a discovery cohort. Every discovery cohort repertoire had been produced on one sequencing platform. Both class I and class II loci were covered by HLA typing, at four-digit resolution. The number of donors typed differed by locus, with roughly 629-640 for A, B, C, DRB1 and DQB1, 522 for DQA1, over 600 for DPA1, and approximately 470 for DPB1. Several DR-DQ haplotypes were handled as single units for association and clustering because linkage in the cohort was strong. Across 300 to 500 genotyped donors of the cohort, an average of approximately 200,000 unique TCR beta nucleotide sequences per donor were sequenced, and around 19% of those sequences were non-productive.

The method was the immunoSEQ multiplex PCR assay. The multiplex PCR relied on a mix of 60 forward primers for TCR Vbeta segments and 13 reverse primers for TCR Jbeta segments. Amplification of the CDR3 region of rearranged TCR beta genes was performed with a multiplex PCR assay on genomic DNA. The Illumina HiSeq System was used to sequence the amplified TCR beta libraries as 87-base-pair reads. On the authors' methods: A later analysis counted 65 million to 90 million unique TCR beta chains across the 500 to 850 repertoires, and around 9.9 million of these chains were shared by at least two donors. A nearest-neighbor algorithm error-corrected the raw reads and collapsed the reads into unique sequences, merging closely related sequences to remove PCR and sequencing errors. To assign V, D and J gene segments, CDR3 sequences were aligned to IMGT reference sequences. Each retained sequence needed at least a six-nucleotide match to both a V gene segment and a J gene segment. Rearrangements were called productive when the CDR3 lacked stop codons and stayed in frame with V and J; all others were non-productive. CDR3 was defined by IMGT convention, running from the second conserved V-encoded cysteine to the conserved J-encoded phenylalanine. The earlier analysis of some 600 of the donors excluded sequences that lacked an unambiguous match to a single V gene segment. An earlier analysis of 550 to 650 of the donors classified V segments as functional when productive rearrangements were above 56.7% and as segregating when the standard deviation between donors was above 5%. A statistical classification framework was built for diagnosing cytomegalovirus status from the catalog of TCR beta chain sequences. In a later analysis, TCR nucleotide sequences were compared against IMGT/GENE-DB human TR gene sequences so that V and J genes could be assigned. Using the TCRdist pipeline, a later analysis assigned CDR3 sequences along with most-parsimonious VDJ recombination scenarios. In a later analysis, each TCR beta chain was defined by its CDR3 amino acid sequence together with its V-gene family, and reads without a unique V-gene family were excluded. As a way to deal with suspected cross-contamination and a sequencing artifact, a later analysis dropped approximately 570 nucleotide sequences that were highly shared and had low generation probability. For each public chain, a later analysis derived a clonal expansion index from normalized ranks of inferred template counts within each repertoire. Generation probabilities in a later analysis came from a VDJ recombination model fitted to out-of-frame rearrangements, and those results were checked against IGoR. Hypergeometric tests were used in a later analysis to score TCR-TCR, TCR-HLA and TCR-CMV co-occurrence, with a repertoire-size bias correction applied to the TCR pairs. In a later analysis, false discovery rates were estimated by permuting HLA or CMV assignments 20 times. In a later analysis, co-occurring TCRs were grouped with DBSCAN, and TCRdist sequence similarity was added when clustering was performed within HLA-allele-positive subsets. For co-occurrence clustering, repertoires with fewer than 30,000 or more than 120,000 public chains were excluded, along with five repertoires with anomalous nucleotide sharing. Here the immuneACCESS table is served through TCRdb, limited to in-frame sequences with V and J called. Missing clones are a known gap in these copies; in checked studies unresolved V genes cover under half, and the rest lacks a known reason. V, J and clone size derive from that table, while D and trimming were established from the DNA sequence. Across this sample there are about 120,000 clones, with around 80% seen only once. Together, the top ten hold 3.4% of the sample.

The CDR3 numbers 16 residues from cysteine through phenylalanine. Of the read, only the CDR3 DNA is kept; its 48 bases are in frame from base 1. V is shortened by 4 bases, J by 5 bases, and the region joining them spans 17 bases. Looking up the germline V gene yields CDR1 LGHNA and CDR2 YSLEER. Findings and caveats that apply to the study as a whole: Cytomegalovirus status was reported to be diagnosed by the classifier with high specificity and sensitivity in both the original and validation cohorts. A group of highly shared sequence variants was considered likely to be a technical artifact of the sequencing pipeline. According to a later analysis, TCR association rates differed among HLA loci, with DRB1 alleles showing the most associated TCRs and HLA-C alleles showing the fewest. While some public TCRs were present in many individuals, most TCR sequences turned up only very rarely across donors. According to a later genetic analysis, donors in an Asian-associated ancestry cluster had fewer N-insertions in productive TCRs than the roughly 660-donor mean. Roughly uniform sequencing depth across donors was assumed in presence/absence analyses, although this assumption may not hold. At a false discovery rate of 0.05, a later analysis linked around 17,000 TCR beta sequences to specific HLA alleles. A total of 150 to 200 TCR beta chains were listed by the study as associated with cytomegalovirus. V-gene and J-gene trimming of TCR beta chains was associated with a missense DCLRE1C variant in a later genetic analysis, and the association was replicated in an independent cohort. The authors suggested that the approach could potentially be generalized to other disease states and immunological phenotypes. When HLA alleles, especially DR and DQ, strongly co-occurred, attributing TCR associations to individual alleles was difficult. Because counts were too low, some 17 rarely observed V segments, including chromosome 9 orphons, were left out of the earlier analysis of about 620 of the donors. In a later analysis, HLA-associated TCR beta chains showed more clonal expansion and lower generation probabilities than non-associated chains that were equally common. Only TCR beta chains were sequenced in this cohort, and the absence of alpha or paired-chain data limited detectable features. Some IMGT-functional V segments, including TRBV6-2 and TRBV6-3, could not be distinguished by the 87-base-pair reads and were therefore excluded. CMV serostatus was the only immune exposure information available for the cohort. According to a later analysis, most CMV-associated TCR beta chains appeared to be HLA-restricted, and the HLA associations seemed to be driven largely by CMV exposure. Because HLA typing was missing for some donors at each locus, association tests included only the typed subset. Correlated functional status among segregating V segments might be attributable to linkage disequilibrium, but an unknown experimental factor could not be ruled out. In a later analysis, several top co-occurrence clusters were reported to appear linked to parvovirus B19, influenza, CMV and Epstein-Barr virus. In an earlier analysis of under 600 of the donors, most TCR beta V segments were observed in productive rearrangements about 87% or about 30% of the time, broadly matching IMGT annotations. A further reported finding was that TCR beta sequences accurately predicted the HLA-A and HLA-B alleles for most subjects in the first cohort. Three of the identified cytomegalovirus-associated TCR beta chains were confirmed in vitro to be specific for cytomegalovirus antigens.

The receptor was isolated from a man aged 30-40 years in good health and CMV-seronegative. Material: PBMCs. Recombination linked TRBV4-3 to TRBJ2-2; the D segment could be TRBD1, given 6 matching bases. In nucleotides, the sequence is TGCGCCAGCAGCCTTTTAACAGGGCTAGGAACCGGGGAGCTGTTTTTT. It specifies CASSLLTGLGTGELFF.